These 29 T cell receptor beta chains came from one sample sequenced in a study of blood T cell repertoires in COVID-19. Clones were sequenced by immunoSEQ multiplex PCR, and TCRdb holds only the in-frame ones, with some missing. Of about 14,000 clones in the sample, about three quarters were seen once. Sequencing input: peripheral blood. The receptors were gathered from a man between 65 and 85 years old with acute or convalescent COVID-19.

This chain joins TRBV7-9 and TRBJ1-5, with D unclear. CDR1 is SEHNR, CDR2 FQNEAQ, per germline (reference sequence). V was trimmed by 5 bases and J by 7 bases, leaving 15 bases between them. The CDR3 has 14 residues. As DNA, the CDR3 is TGTGCCAGCAGCCCCCCGGCGTCCGGGCAGCCCCAGCATTTT. This gives the protein CASSPPASGQPQHF. Looking up the rest from reference TRBV7-9 and TRBJ1-5 gives the full variable domain: DTGVSQNPRHKITKRGQNVTFRCDPISEHNRLYWYRQTLGQGPEFLTYFQNEAQLEKSRLLSDRFSAERPKGSFSTLEIQRTEQGDSAMYLCASSPPASGQPQHFGDGTRLSIL.

The J gene is TRBJ2-3, the V gene TRBV7-8; a weak D match, TRBD1 (5 bases). This CDR3 has 13 amino acids. The V gene lost 3 bases and the J gene lost 2 bases, with 6 bases spanning the gap. Germline V gene data show CDR1 as SGHVS and CDR2 as FQNEAQ. CDR3 in DNA: TGTGCCAGCAGCTTTGGACACACAGATACGCAGTATTTT. Encoded protein: CASSFGHTDTQYF.

Only a few counts were recorded for this clone. The chain employs TRBV20-1 and TRBJ1-2; D gene uncertain. This CDR3 spans 11 amino acids. V was trimmed by 5 bases and J by 2 bases, leaving 6 bases between them. Germline loops: CDR1 DFQATT, CDR2 SNEGSKA (reference sequence). In nucleotides, the CDR3 is TGCAGTGCTCCGCGGAACTATGGCTACACCTTC. It specifies CSAPRNYGYTF.

This clone was detected only a few times. V usage is TRBV24-1 and J usage is TRBJ2-3; the D gene is possibly TRBD2 (6 bases). With 4 bases removed from V and 1 base from J, the gap between germline ends came to 8 bases. The length of the CDR3 is 14 residues. Germline V gene sequence: CDR1 KGHDR, CDR2 SFDVKD. The CDR3 sequence is CATSESGGTDTQYF. The CDR3 DNA follows: TGTGCCACCAGTGAGTCGGGAGGCACAGATACGCAGTATTTT.

The V call is TRBV30, the J call TRBJ1-4; D unresolved. The V gene's germline CDR1 is GTSNPN and CDR2 SVGIG (reference sequence). V lost 0 bases to trimming and J lost 6 bases, with 17 bases between them. The length of the CDR3 is 16 residues. The CDR3: CAWSVLERAWDEKLFF. In DNA form, the CDR3 reads TGTGCCTGGAGTGTACTAGAAAGGGCGTGGGATGAAAAACTGTTTTTT. The full variable domain, rest sourced from reference TRBV30 and TRBJ1-4, is SQTIHQWPATLVQPVGSPLSLECTVEGTSNPNLYWYRQAAGRGLQLLFYSVGIGQISSEVPQNLSASRPQDRQFILSSKKLLLSDSGFYLCAWSVLERAWDEKLFFGSGTQLSVL.

This rearrangement joins TRBV6-2 or TRBV6-3 to TRBJ1-2; 7 positions match TRBD1. V trimming: 4 bases; J trimming: 4 bases; junction bases outside the gene matches: 6. The CDR3 runs 14 residues. Germline values: CDR1 MNHEY, CDR2 SVGEGT. Here the CDR3 reads CASSFDRVGYGYTF. The CDR3 DNA reads TGTGCCAGCAGTTTCGACAGGGTCGGCTATGGCTACACCTTC.

The chain recombines TRBV28 with TRBJ2-7; the match to TRBD2 covers 9 bases. CDR3 size: 15 residues. V was clipped by 6 bases and J by 6 bases; unmatched bases: 12. Germline values: CDR1 MDHEN, CDR2 SYDVKM. Here the CDR3 DNA reads TGTGCCAGCAGCTCCCGGCGGCGGGAGGGCCGCGAGCAGTACTTC. Its translation: CASSSRRREGREQYF.

This clone was observed a few times. The chain carries TRBV4-2 and TRBJ2-3, with 9 bases identical to TRBD2. The CDR3 runs 17 residues. Germline CDR1 LGHNA, CDR2 YNFKEQ. After removal of 1 base from V and 2 bases from J, the junction contained 7 bases not matched to a gene. The CDR3 loop reads CASSQALAGSSTDTQYF. The DNA for the CDR3 is TGTGCCAGCAGCCAAGCACTAGCGGGTTCCTCCACAGATACGCAGTATTTT.

J is TRBJ1-2 and V is TRBV6-5; D uncertain. Germline loops: CDR1 MNHEY, CDR2 SVGAGI. This CDR3 is 14 amino acids long. Deletions cut 4 bases from V and 6 bases from J, with 15 bases between. CDR3 in DNA: TGTGCCAGCAGTTCCCCGACGGGTCTCGATGGCTACACCTTC. Amino acid sequence: CASSSPTGLDGYTF.

This clone qualifies as large (0.1 to 1%). This chain uses TRBV6-2 or TRBV6-3 with TRBJ2-3; 7 positions agree with TRBD1. After removal of 0 bases from V and 2 bases from J, the junction contained 5 bases not matched to a gene. CDR1 is MNHEY, CDR2 SVGEGT, per germline. The CDR3 covers 16 residues. The CDR3 protein is CASSYSTGHHTDTQYF. CDR3 nucleotides: TGTGCCAGCAGTTACTCGACAGGGCATCACACAGATACGCAGTATTTT.

The gene calls are TRBV9 and TRBJ2-5; 14 nucleotides line up with TRBD2. Germline V gene lookup returns CDR1 SGDLS and CDR2 YYNGEE. Trimming at V came to 4 bases and at J to 5 bases, leaving 7 bases not matched to a gene. The CDR3 is made up of 16 amino acids. Here the CDR3 DNA reads TGTGCCAGCAGCCCAGGACTAGCGGGGGGCTGGGAGACCCAGTACTTC. As protein: CASSPGLAGGWETQYF.

This chain links TRBV3-1 (or the pseudogene TRBV3-2) with TRBJ1-1; no definite D call. The CDR3 has 17 residues. CDR1 is LGHDT, CDR2 YNNKEL, per germline (reference sequence). V was trimmed by 0 bases and J by 0 bases, leaving 14 bases between them. The CDR3 coding sequence is TGTGCCAGCAGCCAAGAAGCGAGTATATCTATGAACACTGAAGCTTTCTTT. Its translation is CASSQEASISMNTEAFF.

The V call is TRBV15, the J call TRBJ2-7; the match to TRBD1 covers 7 bases. Germline V CDR1 and CDR2: LNHNV, YYDKDF (reference sequence). With V trimmed by 6 bases and J by 0 bases, 11 bases remained unmatched. The CDR3 has 16 amino acids. The CDR3 DNA is TGTGCCACCAGAAATACGCGACAGGGTTCCTCCTACGAGCAGTACTTC. It is translated as CATRNTRQGSSYEQYF.

V gene TRBV6-6 combines with J gene TRBJ1-6, with 7 nucleotides matching TRBD1. The CDR3 is 14 residues long. Germline V gives CDR1 MNHNY, CDR2 SVGAGI (reference sequence). After removal of 7 bases from V and 10 bases from J, the junction contained 10 bases not matched to a gene. CDR3 nucleotide sequence: TGTGCCAGCACCCAGGGGGACGCGGGATCACCCCTCCACTTT. It translates to CASTQGDAGSPLHF.

V usage is TRBV21-1 and J usage is TRBJ1-4; TRBD1, as called in the table, went unchecked against the DNA. TRBV21-1 is labeled a pseudogene. The CDR3 is made up of 16 amino acids. The DNA of the CDR3 is TGTGCCAGCAGCAAGACTCCGACAGACCAAGGTGAAAAACTGTTTTTT. It yields the protein CASSKTPTDQGEKLFF.

In its sample, this clone was seen once. The chain couples TRBV27 to TRBJ2-3; 7 bases are a match to TRBD2. The CDR3 totals 15 residues. V gave up 5 bases and J gave up 7 bases; unmatched junction bases: 12. Per the germline V gene, CDR1 is MNHEY and CDR2 is SMNVEV (reference sequence). The chain's CDR3 is CASSTIAGLGNTQYF. CDR3 DNA: TGTGCCAGCAGTACCATAGCGGGTCTCGGGAATACGCAGTATTTT.

This chain connects TRBV30 to TRBJ2-7; D is possibly TRBD1 (6 bases). Trimming removed 2 bases from V and 8 bases from J, with 13 bases in between. The CDR3 extends over 12 amino acids. Germline V gives CDR1 GTSNPN, CDR2 SVGIG (reference sequence). The CDR3 nucleotides read TGTGCCTGGAGTCCCACCGGGACACAGCAGTACTTC. Translated: CAWSPTGTQQYF.

Only a few counts were recorded for this clone. The rearrangement links TRBV7-2 to TRBJ2-2; maybe TRBD2 (6 bases). Trimming took 4 bases from V and 3 from J, leaving 9 bases between them. The CDR3 contains 14 residues. The germline V gene has CDR1 SGHTA and CDR2 FQGNSA. This CDR3 reads CASSSRRDTGELFF. DNA for the CDR3: TGTGCCAGCAGCTCCAGGAGGGACACCGGGGAGCTGTTTTTT.

The rearrangement uses TRBV18 and TRBJ1-1; 9 bases line up with TRBD1. This CDR3 has 15 amino acids. Looked up from germline, CDR1 is KGHSH and CDR2 is LQKENI. With V trimmed by 2 bases and J by 7 bases, 8 bases remained unmatched. DNA of the CDR3: TGTGCCAGCTCACCAAGGGGGACAGGGTTCCATGAAGCTTTCTTT. This codes for CASSPRGTGFHEAFF.

This clone was found a few times. The chain links TRBV7-8 to TRBJ2-2; 7 bases match TRBD2. This CDR3 has 16 amino acids. Germline V CDR1 and CDR2: SGHVS, FQNEAQ. V lost 3 bases to trimming and J lost 9 bases; unmatched junction nucleotides: 13. CDR3: CASSLERLAPPRELFF. Here the CDR3 DNA reads TGTGCCAGCAGCTTGGAAAGACTAGCTCCCCCAAGGGAGCTGTTTTTT.

This sequence joins TRBV27 and TRBJ1-5; unclear D gene. Trimming shortened V by 5 bases and J by 0 bases, and 11 bases separated the two germline ends. The CDR3 consists of 15 residues. Germline-derived CDR1 and CDR2 are MNHEY and SMNVEV (reference sequence). The DNA for the CDR3 is TGTGCCAGCAGTCCCGAGCGAAGTAGCAATCAGCCCCAGCATTTT. Its protein product is CASSPERSSNQPQHF.

This chain uses TRBV5-1 with TRBJ1-1, with D hard to call. The CDR3 is 14 residues long. CDR1 SGHRS and CDR2 YFSETQ come from the germline V gene. Trimming left V 1 base short and J 1 base short, with 8 bases between. This CDR3 is CASSLSTSNTEAFF. The DNA for the CDR3 is TGCGCCAGCAGCTTGAGCACTTCGAACACTGAAGCTTTCTTT.

The chain recombines TRBV4-1 with TRBJ1-1; perhaps TRBD1 as D (6 bases). The germline gives CDR1 MGHRA, CDR2 YSYEKL. There are 13 residues in the CDR3. V was trimmed by 4 bases and J by 5 bases, leaving 11 bases between them. The CDR3 reads CASSRGQTTEAFF. CDR3 nucleotide sequence: TGCGCCAGCAGCCGTGGACAGACAACTGAAGCTTTCTTT.

The CDR3 bases are TGTGCCAGCAGCCAAACTAGCGGGAGGCCACTGGAGCAGTTCTTC. Translated, it gives CASSQTSGRPLEQFF. The V and J genes are TRBV11-2 and TRBJ2-1; 12 bases are shared with TRBD2. The V segment lost 5 bases and the J segment 10 bases; nucleotides outside the gene matches: 9. This CDR3 spans 15 amino acids. The germline V gene has CDR1 SGHAT and CDR2 FQNNGV.

This clone was detected once. The chain couples TRBV30 to TRBJ1-4; TRBD1 matches 8 bases. This CDR3 region has 15 residues. Germline assignment: CDR1 GTSNPN and CDR2 SVGIG (reference sequence). V shed 2 bases and J 4 bases; nucleotides not matched to a gene: 6. Written as DNA, the CDR3 is TGTGCCTGGAGTTTCCGACAGGGGAGTAATGAAAAACTGTTTTTT. It encodes CAWSFRQGSNEKLFF.

The CDR3 is CASSYRGWDQETQYF. CDR3 nucleotide sequence: TGTGCCAGCAGTTACCGAGGGTGGGACCAAGAGACCCAGTACTTC. The rearrangement uses TRBV6-2 or TRBV6-3 and TRBJ2-5; D may be TRBD2 (5 bases). This CDR3 has 15 amino acids. CDR1 and CDR2 (germline): MNHEY, SVGEGT. Trimming took off 2 bases at V and 0 bases at J, with 10 bases between the two ends.

This chain links TRBV5-6 with TRBJ1-5; 8 nucleotides agree with TRBD1. With V trimmed by 0 bases and J by 11 bases, 4 bases remained unmatched. The CDR3 contains 13 residues. CDR1 SGHDT and CDR2 YYEEEE come from the germline V gene. The CDR3 loop reads CASSLAGQGSQHF. In DNA form, the CDR3 reads TGTGCCAGCAGCTTGGCCGGACAGGGATCCCAGCATTTT.

The rearrangement links TRBV7-6 to TRBJ1-4; D is unresolved. The CDR3 covers 15 residues. Germline CDR1 is SGHVS and CDR2 is FNYEAQ. The V end was cut by 2 bases, the J end by 4 bases, with 11 bases between. The CDR3 loop is CASSLNRGNNEKLFF. DNA of the CDR3: TGTGCCAGCAGCTTAAACCGGGGAAATAATGAAAAACTGTTTTTT.

The chain carries TRBV11-3 and TRBJ2-7, with a possible D match to TRBD1 (6 bases). Trimming shortened V by 4 bases and J by 2 bases, and 15 bases separated the two germline ends. CDR1 and CDR2 from the germline V gene are SGHNT and YENEEA. The CDR3 covers 15 residues. Here the CDR3 reads CASSWRPGVAYEQYF. Written as DNA, the CDR3 is TGTGCCAGCAGCTGGCGGCCAGGGGTCGCCTACGAGCAGTACTTC.